This T cell receptor (beta chain) was obtained from a study of T cells after yellow fever vaccination. Background on the study: When fractions had low cell numbers, they were prepared with SMART-Seq v4 Ultra Low Input.

V lost 2 bases, J lost 0 bases, and 8 bases stayed unmatched. The length of the CDR3 is 18 residues. Germline V gene lookup returns CDR1 SGHRS and CDR2 YFSETQ. Remarks on this clonotype: Its specificity is unknown.

Study-wide points: Repertoires obtained by FACS sorting could include abundant clonotypes that entered as contaminants from the bulk population.

By 5'RACE template switching, TCR cDNA was produced, with a universal primer site and UMIs added in the process. TCRdb ran MiXCR on the 5' RACE reads and lists one entry per CDR3 protein. The sample shows 90,000 to 150,000 distinct CDR3 sequences, more than 5.5% of them seen only once. The sequence derives from a young man who received the YFV17D yellow fever vaccine. The sample here was CD4+ T cells sorted from PBMCs, taken about 49 days after the first yellow fever vaccination. The chain joins TRBV5-1 to TRBJ2-2, with TRBD2 matching over 9 bases. This CDR3 reads CASSFNERGAANTGELFF. CDR3 coding DNA: TGCGCCAGCAGCTTCAATGAGCGGGGGGCCGCGAACACCGGGGAGCTGTTTTTT.